Sequencing of this T cell receptor beta chain was carried out in a study of T-cell memory formation after mild COVID-19. Whole-study context: TCR clusters showed largely donor specificity. Study-wide results and limits: SARS-CoV-2 specificity was not confirmed for second-wave clones peaking on day 37. Later expanders leaned CD4+, whereas clones that contracted between day 15 and 85 were balanced CD4/CD8.

Trimming left V 0 bases short and J 1 base short, with 5 bases between. The CDR3 totals 14 residues. Germline V lookup: CDR1 SGHTA, CDR2 FQGNSA. This clonotype was seen repeatedly, ten times or more. What it binds is unknown. One entry per CDR3 protein results from TCRdb running MiXCR on the 5' RACE reads. The data show about 210,000 distinct CDR3 sequences, over 9.5% seen once. V usage is TRBV7-2 and J usage is TRBJ2-3, with D uncertain. The specimen sequenced was PBMCs or a T cell subset sorted from them (not recorded which). This TCR was recovered from a man aged 18 to 29 who had mild COVID-19 (a few samples of this study predate the infection). Cell type and time point are not known. CDR3 nucleotide sequence: TGTGCCAGCAGCTTAGCTCAGCGCACAGATACGCAGTATTTT. As protein: CASSLAQRTDTQYF.